This T cell receptor (beta chain) came from a study of blood T cell repertoires in COVID-19. In the original analysis: Amplifying reference gene primers gave estimates of nucleated cell counts. Sequenced by immunoSEQ multiplex PCR; TCRdb stores in-frame clones only, minus some. That table gives V, J and clone size, and the DNA gave D and trimming. The repertoire holds some 30,000 clones, with 75% to 90% as singletons. V was clipped by 2 bases and J by 2 bases, with 10 bases between them. The CDR3 consists of 15 residues. The germline V gene has CDR1 SGHNT and CDR2 YENEEA. Sequenced material: peripheral blood. The chain joins TRBV11-3 to TRBJ2-1, with D possibly matching TRBD1 (5 bases). The receptor comes from a woman of 80 years or more with active or convalescent COVID-19. The CDR3 loop reads CASSLSPGTYNEQFF. The CDR3 DNA follows: TGTGCCAGCAGCTTATCTCCAGGGACCTACAATGAGCAGTTCTTC.